A selection of T cell receptor beta chains follows, all from one sample in a study of OX40 agonist ivuxolimab in advanced cancers. Sequenced by immunoSEQ multiplex PCR; TCRdb stores in-frame clones only, minus some. Among tens of thousands of clones listed, roughly 87% were seen once. The sample was CD4+ or CD8+ T cells sorted from blood, taken in a trial of the OX40 agonist ivuxolimab. These receptors all come from an adult with an advanced solid tumor such as melanoma, head and neck, liver or kidney cancer. CDR3s include the opening cysteine and the closing phenylalanine or tryptophan. D genes are given only for firm matches. For some rows the clone size is stated as once, few or many, or as a class when expanded; others skip it.

j_call,d_call,v_call,clone_size,cdr3_aa,cdr3_nt
TRBJ2-7,TRBD1,TRBV4-2,once,CASSQSTETGQYEQYF,TGTGCCAGCAGCCAGTCGACCGAGACAGGGCAATACGAGCAGTACTTC
TRBJ1-2,TRBD1,TRBV20-1,NA,CSARQGNGYTF,TGCAGTGCTCGACAGGGAAATGGCTACACCTTC
TRBJ2-3,TRBD2,TRBV5-1,NA,CASSPGTSGADTQYF,TGCGCCAGCAGCCCAGGGACTAGCGGGGCAGATACGCAGTATTTT
TRBJ1-2,TRBD1,TRBV5-6,NA,CASSLGGTGEWKSYGYTF,TGTGCCAGCAGCTTGGGGGGGACAGGAGAATGGAAAAGCTATGGCTACACCTTC
TRBJ2-1,NA,TRBV11-2,NA,CASSLGPEQFF,TGTGCCAGCAGCTTAGGTCCGGAGCAGTTCTTC
TRBJ2-7,NA,TRBV19,few,CASSDGYEQYF,TGTGCCAGTTCGGACGGATACGAGCAGTACTTC
TRBJ2-2,NA,TRBV6-4,few,CASSDGGGAGELFF,TGTGCCAGCAGTGACGGGGGGGGCGCCGGGGAGCTGTTTTTT
TRBJ2-1,NA,TRBV29-1,NA,CSVEEGWGHNEQFF,TGCAGCGTTGAAGAAGGGTGGGGCCACAATGAGCAGTTCTTC
TRBJ2-2,TRBD1,TRBV11-2,NA,CASSLTGGASGELFF,TGTGCCAGCAGCTTAACAGGGGGCGCATCCGGGGAGCTGTTTTTT
TRBJ2-2,NA,TRBV7-7,NA,CASSPGGTGELFF,TGTGCCAGCAGCCCGGGTGGAACCGGGGAGCTGTTTTTT
TRBJ1-4,TRBD1,TRBV19,once,CASSNPEGQGEKLFF,TGTGCCAGTAGTAACCCCGAAGGACAGGGGGAAAAACTGTTTTTT